A single T cell receptor (beta chain) is shown here with its context. This entry is derived from a study of cytomegalovirus exposure and HLA in healthy donors. The PCR ran on 60 Vbeta and 13 Jbeta primers. Produced via immunoSEQ multiplex PCR; TCRdb's table is partial and in-frame only. The table shows under 150,000 clones, with about 82% occurring only once. In germline, CDR1 is SGHRS, CDR2 YFSETQ. The CDR3 extends over 14 amino acids. Trimming took 3 bases from V and 2 from J; bases not matched to a gene: 2. The chain is built from TRBV5-1 and TRBJ2-7; 10 bases are shared with TRBD1. The sample was PBMCs. This sequence was found in a male donor in good health and CMV-seronegative. CDR3 amino acids: CASSSGTGAYEQYF. CDR3 sequence (DNA): TGCGCCAGCAGCTCGGGGACAGGGGCCTACGAGCAGTACTTC.